These 8 T cell receptor beta chains share one sample of origin, sequenced in a study of CD8 T cells in ankylosing spondylitis. TCRdb analysed the 5' RACE reads with MiXCR anew, one entry per CDR3 protein. The sample holds about 220,000 distinct CDR3 sequences, about a quarter seen once. The sample comprised blood, either unsorted or a sorted T cell fraction (not recorded which). These receptors were taken from a male donor with ankylosing spondylitis or in good health (not recorded which).

A single count supports this clonotype. The chain joins TRBV6-1 to TRBJ2-1; 11 bases fit TRBD2. V lost 6 bases, J lost 4 bases, and 14 bases stayed unmatched. The CDR3 is 18 amino acids. From germline, CDR1 is MNHNS and CDR2 SASEGT. The CDR3 nucleotides read TGTGCCAGCAGACTTGGAGGCACTAGCGGGAGAGGTTACAATGAGCAGTTCTTC. This codes for CASRLGGTSGRGYNEQFF.

This clonotype was recorded at least ten times. V is TRBV29-1 and J is TRBJ2-1; D gene ambiguous. The germline gives CDR1 SQVTM, CDR2 ANQGSEA. The CDR3 totals 10 residues. The CDR3 DNA follows: TGCAGTGGAAGAGGCCCTGAGCAGTTCTTC. Translated, it gives CSGRGPEQFF.

This clonotype was seen repeatedly, ten times or more. The rearrangement joins TRBV15 to TRBJ2-6; D not resolved. This CDR3 contains 15 residues. Germline V gives CDR1 LNHNV, CDR2 YYDKDF (reference sequence). Deletions cut 5 bases from V and 0 bases from J, with 8 bases between. DNA for the CDR3: TGTGCCACCAGCGAAGGGAACTCTGGGGCCAACGTCCTGACTTTC. It yields the protein CATSEGNSGANVLTF.

The chain recombines TRBV2 with TRBJ1-5; 7 nucleotides agree with TRBD1. Trimming cost V 4 bases and J 1 base; bases outside gene matches: 4. The V gene's germline CDR1 is SNHLY and CDR2 FYNNEI. The CDR3 contains 15 residues. The CDR3 nucleotides are TGTGCCAGCAGTGGCAGGGGGGCAAGCAATCAGCCCCAGCATTTT. It specifies CASSGRGASNQPQHF.

This clonotype occurred many times. This chain joins TRBV6-1 and TRBJ2-1; 8 bases line up with TRBD2. The J segment lost 7 bases and the V segment lost 5 bases, leaving 10 bases of the junction unmatched. CDR1 is MNHNS and CDR2 is SASEGT in the germline V gene. CDR3 size: 15 residues. The DNA for the CDR3 is TGTGCCAGCAGTAGGACTAGCAAAAGATTTAATGAGCAGTTCTTC. As protein: CASSRTSKRFNEQFF.

Many counts were recorded for this clonotype. The gene calls are TRBV15 and TRBJ1-5; weak D call: TRBD1 (5 bases). Germline V gene sequence: CDR1 LNHNV, CDR2 YYDKDF (reference sequence). The CDR3 has 13 residues. V dropped 0 bases and J dropped 9 bases, with 9 bases sitting between them. The CDR3 DNA sequence: TGTGCCACCAGCAGAGAAGGGGTCCGGCCCCAGCATTTT. This codes for CATSREGVRPQHF.

The gene calls are TRBV7-9 and TRBJ2-1; no reliable D call. Germline values: CDR1 SEHNR, CDR2 FQNEAQ (reference sequence). V lost 8 bases and J 6 bases, leaving 14 bases between the germline ends. CDR3 size: 13 residues. The CDR3 DNA follows: TGTGCCAGCGGCTACCCCGGGCGCAATGAGCAGTTCTTC. It specifies CASGYPGRNEQFF. Using reference TRBV7-9 and TRBJ2-1 for the parts outside the CDR3, the full variable domain is DTGVSQNPRHKITKRGQNVTFRCDPISEHNRLYWYRQTLGQGPEFLTYFQNEAQLEKSRLLSDRFSAERPKGSFSTLEIQRTEQGDSAMYLCASGYPGRNEQFFGPGTRLTVL.

This clonotype showed up many times. The chain couples TRBV28 to TRBJ1-1; D perhaps matches TRBD1 (5 bases). The germline V and J ends were trimmed by 2 bases and 8 bases, with 12 bases remaining between them. The germline V gene has CDR1 MDHEN and CDR2 SYDVKM. CDR3 length equals 13 residues. The CDR3 nucleotides are TGTGCCAGCAGTTTAGGGCGCCAGGGAGAAGCTTTCTTT. It codes for CASSLGRQGEAFF.